This T cell receptor beta chain was sequenced in a study of PD-1 blockade in classical Hodgkin lymphoma. The patients all showed relapse after autologous stem cell transplantation, while their brentuximab vedotin exposure varied. Complete response, partial response or progressive disease were the best responses. The table came from immunoSEQ multiplex PCR; TCRdb's copy has only in-frame clones and leaves some out. The repertoire includes about 25,000 clones, approximately 70% of them detected once, and 2.5% to 4% sits in the top ten. This CDR3 comprises 15 residues. Germline V gene sequence: CDR1 MDHEN, CDR2 SYDVKM. The J segment lost 4 bases and the V segment lost 5 bases, leaving 10 bases of the junction unmatched.

The chain is built from TRBV28 and TRBJ2-7; TRBD1 matches at 8 bases. The material was peripheral blood mononuclear cells (PBMCs), obtained at baseline. The TCR was taken from a human donor with classical Hodgkin lymphoma. The CDR3 nucleotides read TGTGCCAGCAGTCAAGGCCTCGGACAGGGTTACGAGCAGTACTTC. It specifies CASSQGLGQGYEQYF.